The 7 T cell receptor beta chains in this list originate from one sample, sequenced in a study of glioma-infiltrating T cells after dendritic cell vaccination. Using immunoSEQ multiplex PCR, the repertoire was profiled, and TCRdb retains in-frame clones only, with some absent. The repertoire has tens of thousands of clones, about 86% of them found once; the top ten carry about a sixth. As for time point: after dendritic cell vaccination, including at tumor progression/relapse. The sample here was blood, taken after dendritic cell vaccination. The receptors come from a human donor with glioblastoma.

The chain is built from TRBV5-1 and TRBJ2-3; a possible D gene is TRBD1 (6 bases). The CDR3 totals 14 residues. Between the trimmed V and J ends, which lost 3 bases and 2 bases, there was a span of 10 bases. The germline V gene has CDR1 SGHRS and CDR2 YFSETQ. Here the CDR3 DNA reads TGCGCCAGCAGCTCCAGACAGGTCACAGATACGCAGTATTTT. It codes for CASSSRQVTDTQYF.

The DNA of the CDR3 is TGTGCCAGTAGGGACACCTCCTACGAGCAGTACTTC. Protein sequence: CASRDTSYEQYF. The chain uses TRBV27 and TRBJ2-7, with D perhaps matching TRBD1 (6 bases). Germline V CDR1 and CDR2: MNHEY, SMNVEV (reference sequence). Trimming removed 9 bases from V and 0 bases from J, with 9 bases in between. The CDR3 is 12 amino acids.

The genes are TRBV27 and TRBJ1-2; TRBD1 is a possible D gene (6 bases). In germline, CDR1 is MNHEY, CDR2 SMNVEV (reference sequence). This CDR3 has 12 amino acids. Between the trimmed V and J ends, which lost 6 bases and 6 bases, there was a span of 11 bases. CDR3 nucleotides: TGTGCCAGCAGCGACAGGACTCATGGCTACACCTTC. It translates to CASSDRTHGYTF.

This chain uses TRBV5-6 with TRBJ1-2; 8 bases are shared with TRBD1. Germline CDR1 SGHDT, CDR2 YYEEEE. The CDR3 is 13 amino acids. V lost 5 bases, J lost 6 bases, and 6 bases stayed unmatched. CDR3 loop: CASRMTGENGYTF. CDR3 sequence (DNA): TGTGCCAGCAGAATGACAGGGGAAAATGGCTACACCTTC.

The chain is built from TRBV19 and TRBJ2-2, with 13 positions matching TRBD2. The CDR3 has 15 amino acids. From germline, CDR1 is LNHDA and CDR2 SQIVND (reference sequence). Trimming cost V 8 bases and J 6 bases; bases outside gene matches: 6. CDR3 in amino acids: CASSGLAGVPGELFF. CDR3 coding DNA: TGTGCCAGTTCCGGACTAGCGGGGGTCCCCGGGGAGCTGTTTTTT.

This clone was observed a single time. The V gene is TRBV5-4, the J gene TRBJ2-3; weak D call: TRBD2 (5 bases). This CDR3 is 16 amino acids long. Germline V lookup: CDR1 SGHNT, CDR2 YYREEE (reference sequence). The ends were cut back, 3 bases at V and 2 bases at J, with 16 bases in the middle. The CDR3 DNA follows: TGTGCCAGCAGCTACCCCGGGGAAAGGGACACAGATACGCAGTATTTT. Amino acid sequence: CASSYPGERDTDTQYF.

The chain employs TRBV15 and TRBJ2-1; D call uncertain. The CDR3 is made up of 15 amino acids. The germline CDR1 and CDR2 sequences are LNHNV and YYDKDF (reference sequence). V was clipped by 1 base and J by 3 bases, with 10 bases between them. This CDR3 is CATSRATTDYNEQFF. CDR3 nucleotides: TGTGCCACCAGCAGAGCCACTACCGACTACAATGAGCAGTTCTTC.